The clone carrying this TCR beta chain was found many times. Its antigen is still unknown. TCRdb fed the 5' RACE reads into MiXCR, producing one record per CDR3 protein. The data show more than 150,000 distinct CDR3 sequences, around 13% seen once. This specimen comes from a study of CD8 T cells in ankylosing spondylitis. Germline V gene data show CDR1 as MNHEY and CDR2 as SMNVEV (reference sequence). The V gene lost 5 bases and the J gene lost 4 bases, with 9 bases spanning the gap. The CDR3 covers 13 residues. Study-wide points: Ankylosing spondylitis blood appeared to be characterized by a TCR beta motif of about 8 highly homologous variants. Certain motif variants had earlier been reported in reactive arthritis synovial fluid and blood. Disease-linked clones proved CD8+ and comparatively uncommon in peripheral blood.

This sequence originates from a female donor with ankylosing spondylitis or in good health (not recorded which). Sequencing was performed on blood, either unsorted or a sorted T cell fraction (not recorded which). The chain is built from TRBV27 and TRBJ2-1; possibly TRBD1 for D (5 bases). Here the CDR3 reads CASSLGAYNEQFF. In DNA, the CDR3 is TGTGCCAGCAGTCTTGGGGCTTACAATGAGCAGTTCTTC.